The present T cell receptor (beta chain) was sequenced within a study of blood T cells in healthy people across ages (dated by TCRdb to about 2015). Looking at the study overall: In model experiments, template switching captured about one uniquely barcoded TCR beta cDNA molecule for every two T cells. To avoid experimental bias, donors of different ages were distributed randomly across sequencing lanes. For two donors (one aged 18 to 29 and one aged 80 or older), the study analyzed two additional independent replicas of 1 million unique cDNA reads from the same blood draw. Donors were grouped into four age groups: young (average roughly 15 years), middle-aged (approximately 41), aged (roughly 62) and long-lived (about 82). Using deep sequencing normalized with unique cDNA molecular identifiers, the study measured how TCR beta repertoire diversity changes with age.

The CDR3 holds 14 amino acids from the cysteine to the phenylalanine. Only CDR3 DNA remains: 42 bases, in frame from the first base. Deletion took 5 bases off V and 13 bases off J, with a span of 23 bases between the germline ends. For CDR1 and CDR2, the germline V gene lists MDHEN and SYDVKM. Systemically healthy Caucasian individuals from Russia, about 38 in total and aged roughly 6 to 95 years, were included as donors. Each donor gave around 9 milliliters of peripheral blood, collected into EDTA-treated Vacutainer tubes. Ficoll-Paque density-gradient centrifugation was used to isolate PBMCs, with at least 7 million per sample. Total RNA, at least 6 micrograms per sample, was extracted from PBMCs with Trizol reagent. For every donor, flow cytometry on a PBMC aliquot measured the percentage of naive CD45RAhigh/CD27high T cells. As concerns this clonotype: Its antigen specificity is not known. Base qualities are missing; no much larger clone stands one base away.

The paper as a whole reports these results and caveats: There was a strong correlation between observed TCR beta diversity and the percentage of naive T cells measured by flow cytometry. As age increased, observed TCR beta diversity per million T cells dropped in a roughly linear way, and a significant reduction was already evident by age 40. Donor CMV infection status was unknown, potentially confounding age-related changes in expanded clonotypes. Compared with the aged group, the long-lived group had more naive CD4+ T cells, fewer expanded clones and increased TCR diversity, a pattern suggesting age selection. Estimates of total diversity based on one million sequenced T cells were considered lower bounds and underestimates. Because profiling used bulk unsorted PBMCs, naive and antigen-experienced compartments could not be compared conclusively.

The library was obtained by 5' RACE. TCRdb names Illumina HiSeq 2500 as the instrument used. The second PCR ran for roughly 7 to 11 cycles and used a J-beta primer mix along with a sample-barcoded 5' primer. A unique molecular identifier was introduced onto each TCR beta cDNA molecule by a template-switch 5' adaptor carrying 12 random nucleotides. Each sample yielded at least 3 million CDR3-containing paired-end reads. All of the RNA was converted into first-strand cDNA using the Mint cDNA synthesis kit, with a TRBC-specific oligonucleotide serving as the primer. Following uracil-DNA glycosylase treatment, all cDNA underwent a first 18-cycle PCR with the universal primers M1SS and BC2_uni_R. Per the authors' processing: Each sample was normalized by randomly selecting 1 million high-quality reads, each carrying a distinct molecular identifier. Instead of being binned into consensus sequences, reads that shared molecular identifiers were thrown out. CDR3 identification, clonotype clustering and error correction used MiTCR with a Q25 quality threshold and the strictest error-elimination algorithm. A nonparametric unseen species model using Euler transformation provided a lower-bound estimate of total TCR beta diversity. TCRdb handled the public reads itself, with Q25 trimming in fastp and clone calling in MiXCR, and kept productive beta chains. Each record represents a unique CDR3 protein, reported with the most common genes and DNA among its rows. The V and J calls were not made by the authors but by TCRdb's processing. In this sample the table shows about 1.5 million distinct CDR3 sequences, 40% to 45% of which occur a single time. About 3.8% of the sample is taken by the ten largest.

Sequenced input: blood. The receptor comes from a woman younger than 30 in good health. Here the chain combines TRBV28 and TRBJ1-1, with the D segment identity uncertain. In nucleotides, the sequence is TGTGCCAGCAGTCCCGTGAACACCGGGATACGAAGTTTCTTT. This encodes CASSPVNTGIRSFF.